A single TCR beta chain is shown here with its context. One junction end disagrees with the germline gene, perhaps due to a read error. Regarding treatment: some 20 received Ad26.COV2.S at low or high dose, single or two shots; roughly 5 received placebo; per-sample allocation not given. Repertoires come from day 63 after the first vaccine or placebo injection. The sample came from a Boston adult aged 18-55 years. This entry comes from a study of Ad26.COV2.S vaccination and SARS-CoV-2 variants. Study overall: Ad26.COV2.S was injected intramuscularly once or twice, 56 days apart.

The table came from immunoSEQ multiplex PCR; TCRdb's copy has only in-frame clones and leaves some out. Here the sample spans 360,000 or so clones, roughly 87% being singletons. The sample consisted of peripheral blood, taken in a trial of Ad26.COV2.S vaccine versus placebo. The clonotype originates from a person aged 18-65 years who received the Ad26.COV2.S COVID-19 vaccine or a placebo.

CDR3 bases: TGTGCCTGGACCAGAAAGGGGCCCTCCAACGAGCAGTACTTC. It codes for CAWTRKGPSNEQYF. The chain recombines TRBV30 with TRBJ2-7, with D perhaps TRBD1 (5 bases). The CDR3 loop spans 14 amino acids. Germline lookup yields CDR1 GTSNPN and CDR2 SVGIG (reference sequence).